This TCR beta chain derives from a study of OX40 agonist ivuxolimab in advanced cancers. On the study more broadly: Ivuxolimab was delivered to patients intravenously every 2 weeks at doses spanning 0.01 to 10 mg/kg. General observations from the study: Also present in some nonresponders was a low level of normalized T-cell clonal expansion. Doses of 0.1 to 3.0 mg/kg were accompanied by clonal expansion of CD4+ and CD8+ blood T cells by week 6.

With 0 bases removed from V and 6 bases from J, the gap between germline ends came to 9 bases. The germline V gene has CDR1 MGHRA and CDR2 YSYEKL. The CDR3 runs to 15 residues. Produced via immunoSEQ multiplex PCR; TCRdb's table is partial and in-frame only. This sample has about 26,000 clones; 75% to 80% occur once, and the top ten carry over 20%. Comment on this clone: Antigen: not known.

Baseline was the first blood sampling point, followed by cycle 4 day 1 and cycle 7 day 1. The clonotype was recovered from an adult with an advanced solid tumor such as melanoma, head and neck, liver or kidney cancer. The chain combines TRBV4-1 with TRBJ1-6; D perhaps matches TRBD1 (5 bases). The specimen was CD4+ or CD8+ T cells sorted from blood, collected in a trial of the OX40 agonist ivuxolimab. The CDR3 nucleotides are TGCGCCAGCAGCCAAGAAGGGGCAGCTAATTCACCCCTCCACTTT. Protein sequence: CASSQEGAANSPLHF.